This TCR beta chain was identified during a study of cytomegalovirus exposure and HLA in healthy donors. Findings and limits, study-wide: Indistinguishability led to the exclusion of some V segments, TRBV6-2 and TRBV6-3 included. Most subjects' HLA-A and HLA-B alleles were reportedly predicted from TCR beta sequences. TCR beta V- and J-gene trimming was later associated with a missense DCLRE1C variant. A later analysis linked 16,951 TCR beta sequences to HLA alleles at 0.05 false discovery rate.

On this clone itself: Its antigen is not known.

V trimming: 0 bases; J trimming: 5 bases; junction bases outside the gene matches: 6. This CDR3 contains 16 residues. The germline gives CDR1 SGDLS, CDR2 YYNGEE. The PCR used 60 Vbeta and 13 Jbeta primers. The method was immunoSEQ multiplex PCR; TCRdb's version includes in-frame clones alone and lacks a portion of them. The sample consists of 150,000 to 200,000 clones, around 80% of them appearing once. Sequencing was carried out using PBMCs. The receptor's source is a man over 45 in good health and CMV-seropositive. The chain links TRBV9 to TRBJ2-1; TRBD2 matches 9 bases. CDR3 region: CASSVGASGINNEQFF. The CDR3, as DNA: TGTGCCAGCAGCGTAGGGGCTAGCGGGATTAACAATGAGCAGTTCTTC.